A single T cell receptor beta chain is shown here with its context. Other DNA sequences from this sample encode an identical CDR3 as well. The sample is drawn from a study of T cell changes during pregnancy in multiple sclerosis. The protocol was immunoSEQ multiplex PCR, while the TCRdb copy is restricted to in-frame clones and leaves out a portion. The sample contains roughly 110,000 clones, about 89% of which appear only once. The CDR3 is made up of 15 amino acids. V was pared by 1 base and J by 0 bases, with 7 bases between. The germline gives CDR1 SGHTA, CDR2 FQGTGA. This material consisted of peripheral blood, taken before pregnancy. The chain couples TRBV7-3 to TRBJ2-1; D is perhaps TRBD2 (5 bases). The origin of this receptor is a female donor with multiple sclerosis, enrolled in a pregnancy study. The CDR3 loop is CASSLSGSSYNEQFF. Written as DNA, the CDR3 is TGTGCCAGCAGCTTAAGTGGGAGCTCCTACAATGAGCAGTTCTTC. Filled out from reference TRBV7-3 and TRBJ2-1, the complete variable domain reads GAGVSQTPSNKVTEKGKYVELRCDPISGHTALYWYRQSLGQGPEFLIYFQGTGAADDSGLPNDRFFAVRPEGSVSTLKIQRTERGDSAVYLCASSLSGSSYNEQFFGPGTRLTVL.